These 7 T cell receptor beta chains were all obtained from the same sample, sequenced in a study of blood T cell repertoires in COVID-19. Using immunoSEQ multiplex PCR, the repertoire was profiled, and TCRdb retains in-frame clones only, with some absent. The table includes 350,000 to 400,000 clones, more than 75% detected once. Source material: PBMCs or T cells enriched from blood (not recorded which). These receptors all stem from a woman aged 25-40 years with acute COVID-19.

In this sample, this clone turned up once. The V call is TRBV6-5, the J call TRBJ1-6; 7 bases fit TRBD1. V shed 7 bases and J 9 bases; nucleotides not matched to a gene: 9. The CDR3 has 14 residues. Germline-derived CDR1 and CDR2 are MNHEY and SVGAGI. The CDR3 protein is CASTEGGWGSPLHF. The CDR3 DNA reads TGTGCCAGCACAGAAGGGGGCTGGGGTTCACCCCTCCACTTT.

This chain uses TRBV18 with TRBJ2-5, with no clear D. The CDR3 spans 12 residues. Germline CDR1 reads KGHSH; CDR2 reads LQKENI. The germline V and J ends were trimmed by 4 bases and 0 bases, with 3 bases remaining between them. The CDR3 sequence: CASSQHQETQYF. For the CDR3, the DNA is TGTGCCAGCTCACAGCACCAAGAGACCCAGTACTTC.

V gene TRBV5-6 combines with J gene TRBJ1-2, with D possibly TRBD1 on 5 matching bases. Germline V gene lookup returns CDR1 SGHDT and CDR2 YYEEEE. The V gene lost 0 bases and the J gene lost 7 bases, with 10 bases spanning the gap. The CDR3 consists of 13 residues. CDR3 residues: CASSLAGKGGYTF. CDR3 nucleotides: TGTGCCAGCAGCTTGGCAGGGAAGGGTGGCTACACCTTC.

The chain is built from TRBV25-1 and TRBJ1-4, with a weak D call TRBD1 (6 bases). The CDR3 consists of 12 residues. Germline assignment: CDR1 MGHDK and CDR2 SYGVNS. The V end lost 3 bases, the J end lost 8 bases, and 7 bases lay between the germline ends. The CDR3: CASSDRGEKLFF. CDR3 coding DNA: TGTGCCAGCAGTGACAGGGGCGAAAAACTGTTTTTT.

This clone occurred once. The chain combines TRBV10-2 with TRBJ2-7; 9 positions match TRBD2. V was pared by 3 bases and J by 1 base, with 4 bases of the junction left unmatched. Looked up from germline, CDR1 is WSHSY and CDR2 is SAAADI. The CDR3 is 15 amino acids. As DNA, the CDR3 is TGCGCCAGCAGTGATGTAGCGGGGGTTTCCTACGAGCAGTACTTC. This gives the protein CASSDVAGVSYEQYF.

The table lists this clone with a count of one. V usage is TRBV24-1 and J usage is TRBJ1-5; no reliable D call. Trimming removed 7 bases from V and 4 bases from J, with 10 bases in between. This CDR3 is 13 amino acids long. Germline CDR1 KGHDR, CDR2 SFDVKD. CDR3 DNA sequence: TGTGCCACCAGAGCGGACGGGAATCAGCCCCAGCATTTT. This sequence encodes CATRADGNQPQHF.

The genes are TRBV3-1 (or the pseudogene TRBV3-2) and TRBJ1-2; D possibly corresponds to TRBD1 (6 bases). The V end was cut by 2 bases, the J end by 4 bases, with 8 bases between. Germline CDR1 LGHDT, CDR2 YNNKEL (reference sequence). This CDR3 spans 13 amino acids. The CDR3 bases are TGTGCCAGCAGCCAACGACAGGCCTATGGCTACACCTTC. This gives the protein CASSQRQAYGYTF.